Below, 3 T cell receptor beta chains from the same sample are listed, as sequenced in a study of post-analysis software for immune sequencing data (dated by TCRdb to between 2014 and 2017). Here is what the overall study found, with its caveats: Significantly higher frequencies in patients than in controls were found for five or six TRBV segments, including TRBV5-6, TRBV5-1 and TRBV20-1.

What these receptors recognize is not known. The library was generated by PCR. The instrument given in TCRdb is Illumina HiSeq 2500. Unique molecular identifiers were incorporated into TCR beta cDNA libraries to reduce PCR and sequencing biases. Clones were called with MiXCR by TCRdb after fastp trimmed the public reads at Q25, and only in-frame beta chains were retained. Each entry merges the rows of one CDR3 protein and shows their most common DNA and genes. The sample yields hundreds of thousands of distinct CDR3 sequences; about 32% were counted once. In total, the top ten clones hold about 0.5% of the sample. Sequencing was carried out using blood. These receptor sequences come from a girl aged 5 to 17 with multiple sclerosis.

Notes on this clonotype: A clone one base away is much larger, so this may be a read error. This chain uses TRBV20-1 with TRBJ2-7; D remains unclear. There are 10 residues in the CDR3. V lost 4 bases, J lost 7 bases, and 8 bases lay in between. Germline-derived CDR1 and CDR2 are DFQATT and SNEGSKA (reference sequence). The DNA of the CDR3 is TGCAGTGCTAAAACTCGAGAGCAGTACTTC. Translating gives CSAKTREQYF.

The chain links TRBV6-1 to TRBJ2-3; the match to TRBD2 covers 15 bases. CDR3 length: 19 amino acids. The J segment lost 4 bases and the V segment lost 5 bases, leaving 13 bases of the junction unmatched. In germline, CDR1 is MNHNS, CDR2 SASEGT. CDR3 loop: CASSIGTSGGRRGPDTQYF. CDR3 bases: TGTGCCAGCAGTATCGGGACTAGCGGGGGGCGACGAGGCCCAGATACGCAGTATTTT.

About this clonotype itself: A much larger clone differs from this one at a single base, so this may be a read error. This chain connects TRBV6-2 or TRBV6-3 to TRBJ2-5; D is uncertain. The J call may be incorrect, as the DNA end agrees better with TRBJ2-7. The CDR3 totals 13 residues. Germline-derived CDR1 and CDR2 are MNHEY and SVGEGT. The CDR3, as DNA: TGTGCCAGCAGCTACGGACGGAACTACGAGCAGTACTTC. Its protein is CASSYGRNYEQYF.